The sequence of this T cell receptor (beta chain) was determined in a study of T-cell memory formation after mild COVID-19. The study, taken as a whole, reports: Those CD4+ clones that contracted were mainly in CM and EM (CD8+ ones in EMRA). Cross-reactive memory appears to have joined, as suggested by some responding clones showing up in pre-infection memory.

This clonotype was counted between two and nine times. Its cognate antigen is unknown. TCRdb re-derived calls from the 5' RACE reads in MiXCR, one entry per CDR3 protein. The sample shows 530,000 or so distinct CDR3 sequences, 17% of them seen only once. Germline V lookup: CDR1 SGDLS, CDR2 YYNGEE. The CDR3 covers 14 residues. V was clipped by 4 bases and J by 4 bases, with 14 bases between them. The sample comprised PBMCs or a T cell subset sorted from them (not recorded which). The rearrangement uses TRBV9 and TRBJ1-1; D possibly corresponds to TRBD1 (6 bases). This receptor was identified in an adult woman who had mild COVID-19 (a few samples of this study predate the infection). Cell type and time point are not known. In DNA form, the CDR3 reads TGTGCCAGCAGCACCGATAACAGGGCCACTGAAGCTTTCTTT. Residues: CASSTDNRATEAFF.